Listed here is a single TCR beta chain. No antigen is known for it. This entry is derived from a study of CXCR3-negative and CXCR3-positive naive CD8 T cells. The study's findings and limits: CXCR3-negative naive cells had less hydrophobic TRB CDR3s than did CXCR3-positive naive cells.

Germline values: CDR1 SQVTM, CDR2 ANQGSEA. The CDR3 sequence is 14 residues long. The study made its TRB cDNA libraries by 5' RACE, adding UMI labels. TCRdb reprocessed the 5' RACE reads, with one entry per CDR3 protein and no DNA. Its table lists tens of thousands of distinct CDR3 sequences. Sequences were obtained from naive CXCR3+ CD8+ T cells from blood. Subset indicated: CD45RO-CCR7+CD27+CD95- naive CD8+ T cells expressing CXCR3 (TNR3+). J is TRBJ2-5 and V is TRBV29-1; TCRdb outputs TRBD1, but without DNA this stays unchecked. The receptor's source is a human donor in good health. Some clones in this sample may be carry-over from other donors' samples. CDR3 protein: CSVEWDPGRETQYF.